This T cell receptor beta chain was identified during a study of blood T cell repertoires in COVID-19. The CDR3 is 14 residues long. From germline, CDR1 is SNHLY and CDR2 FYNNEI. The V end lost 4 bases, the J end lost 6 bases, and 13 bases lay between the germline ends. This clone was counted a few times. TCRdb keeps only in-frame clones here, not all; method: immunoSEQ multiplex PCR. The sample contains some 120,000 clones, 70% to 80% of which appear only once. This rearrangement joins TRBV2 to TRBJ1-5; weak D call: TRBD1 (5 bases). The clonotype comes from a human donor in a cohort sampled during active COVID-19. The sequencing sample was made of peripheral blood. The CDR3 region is CASSAQGKGQPQHF. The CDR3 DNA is TGTGCCAGCAGTGCCCAGGGAAAAGGTCAGCCCCAGCATTTT.